These 31 T cell receptor beta chains originate from one sample sequenced in a study of T cells in localized non-small cell lung cancer. The data were produced by immunoSEQ multiplex PCR, yet TCRdb's version contains in-frame clones alone and is incomplete. Counted here are around 67,000 clones, 90% occurring once; the ten biggest clones make up just under 2%. The sample here was peripheral blood, taken before any cancer treatment. These receptors all come from a woman aged 35 to 70 with stage I lung adenocarcinoma.

The chain recombines TRBV28 with TRBJ1-1; D unclear. This CDR3 is built from 14 residues. Trimming pared 3 bases from V and 2 bases from J, leaving 10 bases between. Germline CDR1 and CDR2: MDHEN and SYDVKM. The CDR3, as DNA: TGTGCCAGCAGTTTTCGGGGAGGCAACACTGAAGCTTTCTTT. It translates to CASSFRGGNTEAFF.

V and J are TRBV9 and TRBJ1-2; no clear D. Germline CDR1 and CDR2: SGDLS and YYNGEE. V was clipped by 0 bases and J by 12 bases, with 15 bases between them. CDR3 size: 13 residues. CDR3 region: CASSVVPSRVDTF. The DNA for the CDR3 is TGTGCCAGCAGCGTAGTTCCTAGTCGGGTTGACACCTTC. Full variable domain (remainder filled in from reference TRBV9 and TRBJ1-2): DSGVTQTPKHLITATGQRVTLRCSPRSGDLSVYWYQQSLDQGLQFLIQYYNGEERAKGNILERFSAQQFPDLHSELNLSSLELGDSALYFCASSVVPSRVDTFGSGTRLTVV.

Concerning this clone: Germline and junction disagree at one end, which may indicate a read error. V and J are TRBV18 and TRBJ1-2; tentative D call: TRBD1 (5 bases). This CDR3 is built from 14 residues. Germline CDR1 and CDR2: KGHSH and LQKENI. As DNA, the CDR3 is TGTGCCAGCTCTCCACAGACAGAACCCTATGGCTACACCTTC. Protein sequence: CASSPQTEPYGYTF.

The V call is TRBV11-2, the J call TRBJ2-3; 8 bases are shared with TRBD1. Losses at the gene ends were 5 bases for V and 2 bases for J; bases not matched to a gene: 6. CDR1 is SGHAT, CDR2 FQNNGV, per germline. The CDR3 extends over 15 amino acids. CDR3 in amino acids: CASSPWTGYTDTQYF. The CDR3 DNA reads as TGTGCCAGCAGCCCTTGGACAGGGTACACAGATACGCAGTATTTT. Supplemented by reference TRBV11-2 and TRBJ2-3, the full variable domain reads EAGVAQSPRYKIIEKRQSVAFWCNPISGHATLYWYQQILGQGPKLLIQFQNNGVVDDSQLPKDRFSAERLKGVDSTLKIQPAKLEDSAVYLCASSPWTGYTDTQYFGPGTRLTVL.

This chain links TRBV7-9 with TRBJ2-1, with TRBD2 identical over 9 bases. CDR1 SEHNR and CDR2 FQNEAQ come from the germline V gene (reference sequence). The CDR3 is 15 amino acids. J lost 2 bases, V lost 5 bases, and 4 bases had no gene match. CDR3 sequence: CASSAAGGTYNEQFF. In DNA form, the CDR3 reads TGTGCCAGCAGCGCCGCGGGGGGGACCTACAATGAGCAGTTCTTC.

V is TRBV6-1 and J is TRBJ1-2; D is ambiguous. This CDR3 has 15 residues. CDR1 is MNHNS and CDR2 is SASEGT in the germline V gene. V lost 0 bases and J 4 bases, leaving 12 bases between the germline ends. This CDR3 is CASSEARAPLYGYTF. In DNA form, the CDR3 reads TGTGCCAGCAGTGAAGCTAGGGCCCCCCTCTATGGCTACACCTTC.

This clone was observed a handful of times. V is TRBV29-1 and J is TRBJ2-5; 9 nucleotides agree with TRBD2. The germline gives CDR1 SQVTM, CDR2 ANQGSEA. This CDR3 region has 14 residues. Trimming cost V 7 bases and J 3 bases; bases outside gene matches: 9. The CDR3 nucleotides read TGCAGCGCCACGGCGGGCGGGAGGGAAGAGACCCAGTACTTC. Residues: CSATAGGREETQYF.

The rearrangement links TRBV19 to TRBJ2-3; TRBD1 matches 9 bases. The CDR3 covers 19 residues. V shed 4 bases and J 3 bases; nucleotides not matched to a gene: 17. Germline-derived CDR1 and CDR2 are LNHDA and SQIVND (reference sequence). The CDR3 DNA is TGTGCCAGTAGTAGAGATATTGGCGGGACAGGGCTTTTTACAGATACGCAGTATTTT. This codes for CASSRDIGGTGLFTDTQYF.

This chain uses TRBV2 with TRBJ2-7, with no clear D. Germline V gives CDR1 SNHLY, CDR2 FYNNEI. This CDR3 spans 12 amino acids. With 4 bases removed from V and 7 bases from J, the gap between germline ends came to 11 bases. Here the CDR3 DNA reads TGTGCCAGCAGTGCGGGTATCTGGGAGCAGTACTTC. It translates to CASSAGIWEQYF.

This sequence joins TRBV6-5 and TRBJ2-7, with D maybe TRBD1 (6 bases). Looked up from germline, CDR1 is MNHEY and CDR2 is SVGAGI. This CDR3 is built from 12 residues. V was pared by 6 bases and J by 6 bases, with 12 bases between. The CDR3 sequence is CASSHRVGEQYF. DNA of the CDR3: TGTGCCAGCAGCCACAGGGTCGGCGAGCAGTACTTC.

This sequence joins TRBV19 and TRBJ2-1, with 8 positions matching TRBD2. The germline V gene has CDR1 LNHDA and CDR2 SQIVND (reference sequence). There are 17 residues in the CDR3. J was trimmed by 0 bases and V by 3 bases; bases with no gene match: 7. The CDR3 DNA sequence: TGTGCCAGTAGTATGTCCAGCGGGAGCTACTCCTACAATGAGCAGTTCTTC. Its translation is CASSMSSGSYSYNEQFF.

In its sample, this clone was seen a few times. The CDR3 coding sequence is TGTGCCAGCACCGGGACAGGGAATGGCAATGGCTACACCTTC. Translating it yields CASTGTGNGNGYTF. The J gene is TRBJ1-2, the V gene TRBV9; 9 nucleotides agree with TRBD1. The trim removed 6 bases at V and 6 bases at J, leaving 9 bases unmatched. CDR1 and CDR2 from the germline V gene are SGDLS and YYNGEE. The CDR3 spans 14 residues.

The chain links TRBV28 to TRBJ1-2; D call uncertain. V gave up 6 bases and J gave up 0 bases, with 11 bases separating them. There are 14 residues in the CDR3. The V gene's germline CDR1 is MDHEN and CDR2 SYDVKM. CDR3 amino acids: CASRPGGANYGYTF. CDR3 in DNA: TGTGCCAGCAGGCCGGGTGGAGCTAACTATGGCTACACCTTC.

The chain couples TRBV21-1 to TRBJ2-2; whether TRBD1, the table's D call, matches the DNA was not checked. TRBV21-1 is labeled a pseudogene. The CDR3 sequence is 19 residues long. The CDR3 loop reads CASSKHSRTQTGDTGELFF. The CDR3 coding sequence is TGTGCCAGCAGCAAACATAGTAGAACGCAGACAGGAGATACCGGGGAGCTGTTTTTT.

The chain carries TRBV7-8 and TRBJ2-2; no clear D gene. The CDR3 runs 14 residues. Trimming took 2 bases from V and 6 from J, leaving 10 bases between them. From germline, CDR1 is SGHVS and CDR2 FQNEAQ. CDR3 in amino acids: CASSLREGAGELFF. CDR3 in DNA: TGTGCCAGCAGCTTACGTGAAGGAGCCGGGGAGCTGTTTTTT.

The chain has TRBV4-3 and TRBJ2-1, with D possibly matching TRBD1 (6 bases). CDR1 is LGHNA, CDR2 YSLEER, per germline. V was shortened by 3 bases and J by 6 bases, with 18 bases between the two germline ends. This CDR3 is 16 amino acids long. The CDR3 loop is CASSQVDRNRVNEQFF. In DNA form, the CDR3 reads TGCGCCAGCAGCCAGGTCGACAGGAACCGTGTCAATGAGCAGTTCTTC.

This clone was picked up a small number of times. The chain links TRBV2 to TRBJ1-5, with TRBD1 matching 7 bases. The CDR3 loop spans 14 amino acids. With 6 bases clipped from V and 0 bases from J, the junction kept 2 bases outside the gene matches. Germline V gene lookup returns CDR1 SNHLY and CDR2 FYNNEI. The chain's CDR3 is CASSGQVSNQPQHF. The CDR3 DNA reads as TGTGCCAGCAGCGGACAGGTTAGCAATCAGCCCCAGCATTTT.

The V gene is TRBV19, the J gene TRBJ1-5; TRBD1 aligns across 10 bases. The ends lost 5 bases at V and 3 bases at J; junction bases unmatched: 7. CDR1 and CDR2 (germline): LNHDA, SQIVND (reference sequence). The CDR3 totals 16 residues. The CDR3 DNA is TGTGCCAGTAGTTCTGGGACAGGGGAGGTCAATCAGCCCCAGCATTTT. It yields the protein CASSSGTGEVNQPQHF.

The table lists this clone with a count of one. The V gene is TRBV7-8, the J gene TRBJ1-3; TRBD1 aligns across 8 bases. Germline V gives CDR1 SGHVS, CDR2 FQNEAQ. The CDR3 has 20 residues. Trimming cost V 0 bases and J 4 bases; bases outside gene matches: 17. In DNA form, the CDR3 reads TGTGCCAGCAGCTTAGCTTACTCGGGGGGGCAGGGGGCTTTAGGAAACACCATATATTTT. Translating it yields CASSLAYSGGQGALGNTIYF.

The chain carries TRBV27 and TRBJ1-5; 10 bases match TRBD1. The V gene's germline CDR1 is MNHEY and CDR2 SMNVEV (reference sequence). CDR3 length: 14 amino acids. V dropped 5 bases and J dropped 7; count of bases not matched to a gene: 5. DNA for the CDR3: TGTGCCAGCAGTCCGGGACAGGGGAACCAGCCCCAGCATTTT. Protein: CASSPGQGNQPQHF.

This clone was counted once. The gene calls are TRBV29-1 and TRBJ1-1; tentatively, D is TRBD1 (6 bases). This CDR3 contains 14 residues. The ends were cut back, 3 bases at V and 0 bases at J, with 11 bases in the middle. Germline CDR1 and CDR2: SQVTM and ANQGSEA. Here the CDR3 reads CSVEGRGLNTEAFF. Written as DNA, the CDR3 is TGCAGCGTTGAGGGCAGGGGATTGAACACTGAAGCTTTCTTT.

The chain couples TRBV11-2 to TRBJ2-7, with unresolved D. Germline CDR1 and CDR2: SGHAT and FQNNGV. The CDR3 has 11 amino acids. Trimming took off 2 bases at V and 2 bases at J, with 1 base between the two ends. The DNA of the CDR3 is TGTGCCAGCAGCTTAACCTACGAGCAGTACTTC. It codes for CASSLTYEQYF. Full variable domain (rest looked up from reference TRBV11-2 and TRBJ2-7): EAGVAQSPRYKIIEKRQSVAFWCNPISGHATLYWYQQILGQGPKLLIQFQNNGVVDDSQLPKDRFSAERLKGVDSTLKIQPAKLEDSAVYLCASSLTYEQYFGPGTRLTVT.

This chain uses TRBV7-2 with TRBJ1-6, with D tentatively TRBD1 (5 bases). The germline gives CDR1 SGHTA, CDR2 FQGNSA. Trimming removed 4 bases from V and 10 bases from J, with 17 bases in between. The CDR3 contains 15 residues. The CDR3 reads CASSSPGTGESPLHF. In nucleotides, the CDR3 is TGTGCCAGCAGCTCACCCGGGACGGGAGAGTCACCCCTCCACTTT.

This clone was detected once. The chain employs TRBV28 and TRBJ2-3; TRBD2 matches 9 bases. Germline loops: CDR1 MDHEN, CDR2 SYDVKM. Trimming at V came to 7 bases and at J to 5 bases, leaving 16 bases not matched to a gene. CDR3 length: 17 residues. CDR3 in DNA: TGTGCCAGCATTAACCCGGCGGGAGGGCCTACGTTAGATACGCAGTATTTT. This translates into CASINPAGGPTLDTQYF.

J is TRBJ1-1 and V is TRBV18; 7 bases fit TRBD1. Germline V gene sequence: CDR1 KGHSH, CDR2 LQKENI. The CDR3 length is 16 residues. V was clipped by 5 bases and J by 2 bases; unmatched bases: 11. CDR3 loop: CASSFGTDHLNTEAFF. The CDR3 DNA sequence: TGTGCCAGCTCATTCGGGACAGACCATCTTAACACTGAAGCTTTCTTT.

V and J are TRBV21-1 and TRBJ2-1; the table assigns TRBD2, which was not confirmed against the DNA. TRBV21-1 counts as a pseudogene. The CDR3 contains 18 residues. The CDR3 here is CASSKEMQSGSKGNEQFF. The CDR3 coding sequence is TGTGCCAGCAGCAAAGAGATGCAGAGCGGGAGTAAGGGAAATGAGCAGTTCTTC.

This chain uses TRBV5-1 with TRBJ2-5, with D possibly TRBD2 on 6 matching bases. CDR3 length: 15 residues. V shed 2 bases and J shed 5 bases, with 16 bases lying between them. The germline V gene encodes CDR1 SGHRS and CDR2 YFSETQ. The CDR3 region has the DNA TGCGCCAGCAGCTTTACACTAGCCCGAAGGGAGACCCAGTACTTC. Its translation: CASSFTLARRETQYF.

The chain carries TRBV5-4 and TRBJ1-2; D ambiguous. Trimming stripped 0 bases from V and 1 base from J, with 13 bases between. This CDR3 is 16 amino acids long. The germline CDR1 and CDR2 sequences are SGHNT and YYREEE (reference sequence). This CDR3 is CASSLDILSYNYGYTF. The CDR3 DNA follows: TGTGCCAGCAGCTTGGACATACTAAGTTATAACTATGGCTACACCTTC.

CDR3 region: CASSFETDTQYF. The CDR3 DNA reads as TGTGCCAGCAGCTTCGAAACAGATACGCAGTATTTT. The V call is TRBV11-3, the J call TRBJ2-3, with D uncertain. Germline CDR1 SGHNT, CDR2 YENEEA. The CDR3 runs to 12 residues. V lost 3 bases to trimming and J lost 3 bases, with 4 bases between them.

The chain couples TRBV11-2 to TRBJ1-1; D is undetermined. This CDR3 spans 13 amino acids. Germline V gene data show CDR1 as SGHAT and CDR2 as FQNNGV. The germline V and J ends were trimmed by 0 bases and 4 bases, with 6 bases remaining between them. The CDR3: CASSLERSTEAFF. DNA for the CDR3: TGTGCCAGCAGCTTAGAAAGAAGCACTGAAGCTTTCTTT.

V is TRBV30 and J is TRBJ2-1, with D possibly called TRBD1 or TRBD2 (5 bases each). CDR1 and CDR2 from the germline V gene are GTSNPN and SVGIG (reference sequence). The CDR3 loop spans 14 amino acids. V dropped 2 bases and J dropped 7 bases, with 15 bases sitting between them. Written as DNA, the CDR3 is TGTGCCTGGAGTAGAGGGGTCGTAGCGAATGAGCAGTTCTTC. Translated: CAWSRGVVANEQFF.